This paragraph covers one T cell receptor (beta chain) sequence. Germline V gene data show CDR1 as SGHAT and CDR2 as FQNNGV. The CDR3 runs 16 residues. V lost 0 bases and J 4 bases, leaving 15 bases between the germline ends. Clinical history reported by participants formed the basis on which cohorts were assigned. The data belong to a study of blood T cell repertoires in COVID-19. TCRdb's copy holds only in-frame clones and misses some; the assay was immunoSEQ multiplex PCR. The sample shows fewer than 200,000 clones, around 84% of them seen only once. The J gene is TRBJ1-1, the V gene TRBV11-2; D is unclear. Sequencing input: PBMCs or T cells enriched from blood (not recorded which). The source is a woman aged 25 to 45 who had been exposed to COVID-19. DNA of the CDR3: TGTGCCAGCAGCTTAGACCGAGCGGCTCGAGGCACTGAAGCTTTCTTT. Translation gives CASSLDRAARGTEAFF.